The text below deals with one T cell receptor beta chain. Its specificity is unknown. The length of the CDR3 is 15 residues. Germline loops: CDR1 PRHDT, CDR2 FYEKMQ (reference sequence). Unmatched junction bases numbered 12, after V lost 7 bases and J lost 7 bases. The entry originates in a study of T cell responses to AZD1222 COVID-19 vaccine. Study as a whole: It was second doses at about 4 or about 12 weeks that were pooled. Study-wide points: Donors, mostly white British, included more females; clonal diversity was possibly underestimated. Only after the peak T cell response were repertoires sampled. The number of AZD1222 recipients seropositive at baseline was only five or six.

The table came from immunoSEQ multiplex PCR; TCRdb's copy has only in-frame clones and leaves some out. The sample holds tens of thousands of clones; around four fifths are singletons and the top ten take 21%. This specimen was peripheral blood, taken on day 0 of AZD1222 vaccination. This clonotype was sampled from an adult in good health. The rearrangement joins TRBV13 to TRBJ2-2; 7 nucleotides match TRBD2. The CDR3 is CASKKAGRLYGELFF. DNA for the CDR3: TGTGCCAGCAAAAAAGCCGGGAGGTTATACGGGGAGCTGTTTTTT.